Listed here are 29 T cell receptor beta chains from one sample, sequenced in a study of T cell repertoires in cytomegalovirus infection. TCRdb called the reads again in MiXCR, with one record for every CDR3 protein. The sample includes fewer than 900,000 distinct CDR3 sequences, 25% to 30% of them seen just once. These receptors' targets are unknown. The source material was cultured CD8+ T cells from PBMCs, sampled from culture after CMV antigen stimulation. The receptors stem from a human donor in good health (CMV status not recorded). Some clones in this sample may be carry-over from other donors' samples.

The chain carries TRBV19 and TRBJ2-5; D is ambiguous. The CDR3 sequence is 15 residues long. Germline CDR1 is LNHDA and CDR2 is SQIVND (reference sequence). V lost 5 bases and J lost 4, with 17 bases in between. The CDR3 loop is CASSPPDRSPETQYF. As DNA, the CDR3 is TGTGCCAGTAGTCCACCCGACCGATCCCCAGAGACCCAGTACTTC.

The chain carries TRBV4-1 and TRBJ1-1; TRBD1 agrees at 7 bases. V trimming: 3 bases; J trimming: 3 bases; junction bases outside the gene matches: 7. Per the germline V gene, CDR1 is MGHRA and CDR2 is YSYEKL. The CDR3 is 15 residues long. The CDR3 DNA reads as TGCGCCAGCAGCCATTCCCAGGGGGGAGACACTGAAGCTTTCTTT. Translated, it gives CASSHSQGGDTEAFF.

The chain's CDR3 is CASSSRPGLAGVKEETQYF. DNA for the CDR3: TGTGCCAGCAGTTCTCGACCGGGACTAGCGGGGGTGAAGGAAGAGACCCAGTACTTC. The chain has TRBV27 and TRBJ2-5; 14 positions agree with TRBD2. The germline gives CDR1 MNHEY, CDR2 SMNVEV (reference sequence). V shed 4 bases and J 3 bases; nucleotides not matched to a gene: 13. This CDR3 has 19 residues.

The CDR3 sequence: CASSFNPQGNTEAFF. The CDR3 nucleotides read TGTGCCAGCAGTTTCAATCCACAGGGGAACACTGAAGCTTTCTTT. The J gene is TRBJ1-1, the V gene TRBV12-3 or TRBV12-4; possibly TRBD1 for D (6 bases). The CDR3 consists of 15 residues. V lost 3 bases and J 1 base, leaving 12 bases between the germline ends.

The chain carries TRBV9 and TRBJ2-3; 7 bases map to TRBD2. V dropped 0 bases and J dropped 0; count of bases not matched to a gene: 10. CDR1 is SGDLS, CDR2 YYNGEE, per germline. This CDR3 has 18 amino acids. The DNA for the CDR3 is TGTGCCAGCAGCGTAGGAAGCGGGGATAGTCCTAGCACAGATACGCAGTATTTT. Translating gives CASSVGSGDSPSTDTQYF.

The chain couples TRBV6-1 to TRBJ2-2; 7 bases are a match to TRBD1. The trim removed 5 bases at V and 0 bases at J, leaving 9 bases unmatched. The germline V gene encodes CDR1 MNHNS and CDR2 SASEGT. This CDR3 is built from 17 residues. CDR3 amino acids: CASSSWGTVPNTGELFF. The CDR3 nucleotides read TGTGCCAGCAGTTCATGGGGGACAGTGCCGAACACCGGGGAGCTGTTTTTT.

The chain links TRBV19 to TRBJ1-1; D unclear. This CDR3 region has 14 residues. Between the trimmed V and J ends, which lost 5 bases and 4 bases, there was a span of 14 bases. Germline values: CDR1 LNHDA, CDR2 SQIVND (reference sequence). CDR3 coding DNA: TGTGCCAGTAGTCCTCGGCCAGCCGGCACTGAAGCTTTCTTT. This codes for CASSPRPAGTEAFF.

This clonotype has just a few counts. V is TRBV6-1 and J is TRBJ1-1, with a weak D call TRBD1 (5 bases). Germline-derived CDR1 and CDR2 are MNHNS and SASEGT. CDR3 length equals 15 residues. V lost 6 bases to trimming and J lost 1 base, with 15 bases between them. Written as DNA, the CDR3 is TGTGCCAGCAGGGTAGGAATCACAGGGAACACTGAAGCTTTCTTT. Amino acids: CASRVGITGNTEAFF.

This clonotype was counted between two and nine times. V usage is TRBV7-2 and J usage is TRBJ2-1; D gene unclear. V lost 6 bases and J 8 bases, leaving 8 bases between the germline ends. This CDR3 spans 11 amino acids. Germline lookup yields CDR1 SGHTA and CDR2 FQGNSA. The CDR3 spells CASSDVDEQFF. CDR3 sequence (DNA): TGTGCCAGCAGTGACGTGGATGAGCAGTTCTTC.

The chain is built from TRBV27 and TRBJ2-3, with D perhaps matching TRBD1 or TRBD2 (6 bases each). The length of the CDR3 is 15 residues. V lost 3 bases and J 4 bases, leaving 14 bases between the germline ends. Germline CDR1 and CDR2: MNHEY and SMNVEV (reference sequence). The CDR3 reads CASSLAGGDADTQYF. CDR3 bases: TGTGCCAGCAGTTTGGCCGGGGGCGACGCAGATACGCAGTATTTT.

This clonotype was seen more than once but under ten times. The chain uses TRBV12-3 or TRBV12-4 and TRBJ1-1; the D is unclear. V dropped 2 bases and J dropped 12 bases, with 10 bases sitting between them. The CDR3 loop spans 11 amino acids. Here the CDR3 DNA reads TGTGCCAGCAGTTTACCCCCTCTGACTTTCTTT. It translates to CASSLPPLTFF.

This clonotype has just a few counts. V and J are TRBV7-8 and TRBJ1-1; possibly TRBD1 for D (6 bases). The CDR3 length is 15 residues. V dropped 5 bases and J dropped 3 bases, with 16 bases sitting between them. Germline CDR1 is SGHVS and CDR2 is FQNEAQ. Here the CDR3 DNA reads TGTGCCAGCAGCCCGACGAAAGGGGGATACACTGAAGCTTTCTTT. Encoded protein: CASSPTKGGYTEAFF.

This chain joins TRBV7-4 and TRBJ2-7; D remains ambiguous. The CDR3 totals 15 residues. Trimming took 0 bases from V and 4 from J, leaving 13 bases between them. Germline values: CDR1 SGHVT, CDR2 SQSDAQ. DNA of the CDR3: TGTGCCAGCAGCTTAGCTTTCACGGCCTCTTACGAGCAGTACTTC. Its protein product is CASSLAFTASYEQYF.

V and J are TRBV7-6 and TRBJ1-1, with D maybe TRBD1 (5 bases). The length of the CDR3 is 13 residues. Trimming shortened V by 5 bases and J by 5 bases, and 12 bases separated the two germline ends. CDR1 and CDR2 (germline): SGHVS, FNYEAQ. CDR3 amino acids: CASSLSKGTEAFF. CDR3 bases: TGTGCCAGCAGCCTCTCAAAGGGGACTGAAGCTTTCTTT.

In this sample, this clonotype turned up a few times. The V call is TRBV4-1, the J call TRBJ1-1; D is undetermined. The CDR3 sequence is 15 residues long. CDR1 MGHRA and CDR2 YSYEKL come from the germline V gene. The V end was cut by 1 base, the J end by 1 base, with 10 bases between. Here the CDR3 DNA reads TGCGCCAGCAGCCAAGGAAGAGCCACGAACACTGAAGCTTTCTTT. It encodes CASSQGRATNTEAFF.

In DNA form, the CDR3 reads TGTGCCAGCAGCCCAACCCAGGGGCGCATGGACATTCAGTACTTC. Its translation is CASSPTQGRMDIQYF. The chain couples TRBV9 to TRBJ2-4, with a tentative D call TRBD1 (6 bases). CDR1 and CDR2 from the germline V gene are SGDLS and YYNGEE. V was cut by 4 bases and J by 8 bases, with 19 bases left in between. This CDR3 spans 15 amino acids. Filled out from reference TRBV9 and TRBJ2-4, the complete variable domain reads DSGVTQTPKHLITATGQRVTLRCSPRSGDLSVYWYQQSLDQGLQFLIQYYNGEERAKGNILERFSAQQFPDLHSELNLSSLELGDSALYFCASSPTQGRMDIQYFGAGTRLSVL.

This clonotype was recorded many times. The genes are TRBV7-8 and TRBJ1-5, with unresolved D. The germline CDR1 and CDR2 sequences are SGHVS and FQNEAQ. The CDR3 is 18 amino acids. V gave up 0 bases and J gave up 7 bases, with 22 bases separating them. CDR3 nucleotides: TGTGCCAGCAGCTTAGCGCATCCAGGTGCTTACCACGGGCAGCCCCAGCATTTT. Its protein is CASSLAHPGAYHGQPQHF. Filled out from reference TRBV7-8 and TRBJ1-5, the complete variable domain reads GAGVSQSPRYKVAKRGQDVALRCDPISGHVSLFWYQQALGQGPEFLTYFQNEAQLDKSGLPSDRFFAERPEGSVSTLKIQRTQQEDSAVYLCASSLAHPGAYHGQPQHFGDGTRLSIL.

Written as DNA, the CDR3 is TGTGCCAGCAGCGCCTGGATGGGAACGCAAAACATTCAGTACTTC. This gives the protein CASSAWMGTQNIQYF. The V and J genes are TRBV14 and TRBJ2-4; D remains ambiguous. Germline V gene sequence: CDR1 SGHDN, CDR2 FVKESK. V was shortened by 5 bases and J by 5 bases, with 16 bases between the two germline ends. CDR3 length equals 15 residues.

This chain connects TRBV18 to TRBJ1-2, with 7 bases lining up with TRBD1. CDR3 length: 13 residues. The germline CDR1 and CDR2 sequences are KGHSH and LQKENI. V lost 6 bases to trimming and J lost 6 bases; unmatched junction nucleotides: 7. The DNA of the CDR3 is TGTGCCAGCTCTCTCAACGACAGGGATGGCTACACCTTC. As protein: CASSLNDRDGYTF. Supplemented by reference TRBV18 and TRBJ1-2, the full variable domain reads NAGVMQNPRHLVRRRGQEARLRCSPMKGHSHVYWYRQLPEEGLKFMVYLQKENIIDESGMPKERFSAEFPKEGPSILRIQQVVRGDSAAYFCASSLNDRDGYTFGSGTRLTVV.

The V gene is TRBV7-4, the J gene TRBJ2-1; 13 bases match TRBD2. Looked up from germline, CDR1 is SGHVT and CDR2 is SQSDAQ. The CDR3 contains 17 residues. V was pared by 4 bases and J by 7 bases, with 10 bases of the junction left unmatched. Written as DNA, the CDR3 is TGTGCCAGCAGCTCAGTGGACCGGACTAGCGGGGGAAATGAGCAGTTCTTC. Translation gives CASSSVDRTSGGNEQFF.

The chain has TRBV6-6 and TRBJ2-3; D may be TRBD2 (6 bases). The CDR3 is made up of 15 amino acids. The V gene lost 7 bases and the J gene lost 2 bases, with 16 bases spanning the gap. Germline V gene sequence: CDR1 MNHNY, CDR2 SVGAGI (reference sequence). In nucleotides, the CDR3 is TGTGCCAGCAATCCGCCATCGGGGGTCACAGATACGCAGTATTTT. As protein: CASNPPSGVTDTQYF.

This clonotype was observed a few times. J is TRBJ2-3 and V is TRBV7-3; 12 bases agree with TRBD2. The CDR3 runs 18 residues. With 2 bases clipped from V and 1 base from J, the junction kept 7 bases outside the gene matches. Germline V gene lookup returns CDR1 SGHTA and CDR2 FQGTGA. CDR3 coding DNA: TGTGCCAGCAGCTTATGGACTAGCGGGGCACAGGGCACAGATACGCAGTATTTT. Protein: CASSLWTSGAQGTDTQYF.

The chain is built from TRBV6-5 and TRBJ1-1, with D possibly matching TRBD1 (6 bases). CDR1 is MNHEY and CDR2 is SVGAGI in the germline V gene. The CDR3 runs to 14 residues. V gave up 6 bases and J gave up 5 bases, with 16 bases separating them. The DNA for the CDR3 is TGTGCCAGCAGCCACACGGGGGCGGGAACTGAAGCTTTCTTT. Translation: CASSHTGAGTEAFF.

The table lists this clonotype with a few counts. CDR3 nucleotide sequence: TGTGCCACCAGCAGAACGGGACTGACGAACACCGGGGAGCTGTTTTTT. It is translated as CATSRTGLTNTGELFF. V and J are TRBV15 and TRBJ2-2; the D gene is possibly TRBD2 (6 bases). V lost 2 bases and J lost 0, with 10 bases in between. The CDR3 length is 16 residues. Germline lookup yields CDR1 LNHNV and CDR2 YYDKDF (reference sequence).

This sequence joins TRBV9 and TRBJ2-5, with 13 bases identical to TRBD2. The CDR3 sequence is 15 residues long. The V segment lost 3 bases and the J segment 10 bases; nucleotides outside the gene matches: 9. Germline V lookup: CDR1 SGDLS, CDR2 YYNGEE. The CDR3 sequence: CASSELAGGPTDQYF. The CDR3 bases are TGTGCCAGCAGCGAACTAGCGGGGGGGCCGACGGACCAGTACTTC. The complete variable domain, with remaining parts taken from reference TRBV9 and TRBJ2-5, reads DSGVTQTPKHLITATGQRVTLRCSPRSGDLSVYWYQQSLDQGLQFLIQYYNGEERAKGNILERFSAQQFPDLHSELNLSSLELGDSALYFCASSELAGGPTDQYFGPGTRLLVL.

The CDR3 here is CASSPKEPGTRELFF. The CDR3 DNA reads TGCGCCAGCAGCCCCAAAGAACCCGGGACCCGGGAGCTGTTTTTT. The gene calls are TRBV5-1 and TRBJ2-2; D might be TRBD1 or TRBD2, each matching 5 bases. The ends were cut back, 4 bases at V and 9 bases at J, with 19 bases in the middle. The CDR3 contains 15 residues. Germline CDR1 is SGHRS and CDR2 is YFSETQ.

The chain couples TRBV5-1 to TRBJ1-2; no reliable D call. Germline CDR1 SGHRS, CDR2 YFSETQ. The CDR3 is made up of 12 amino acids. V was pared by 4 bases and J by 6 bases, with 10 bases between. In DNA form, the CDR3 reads TGCGCCAGCAGCCCAAACACGGATGGCTACACCTTC. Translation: CASSPNTDGYTF.

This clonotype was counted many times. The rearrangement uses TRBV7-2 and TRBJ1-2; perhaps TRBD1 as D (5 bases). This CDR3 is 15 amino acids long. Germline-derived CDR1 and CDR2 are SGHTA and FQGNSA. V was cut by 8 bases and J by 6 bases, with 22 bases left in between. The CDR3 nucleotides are TGTGCCAGCCCCCTTATCCCAGGGACCTTAGATGGCTACACCTTC. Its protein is CASPLIPGTLDGYTF.

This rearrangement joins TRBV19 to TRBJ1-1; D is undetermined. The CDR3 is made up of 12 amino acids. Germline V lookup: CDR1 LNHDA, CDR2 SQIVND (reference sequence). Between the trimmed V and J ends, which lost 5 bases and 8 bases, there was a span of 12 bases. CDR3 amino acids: CASSPGLVEAFF. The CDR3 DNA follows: TGTGCCAGTAGTCCCGGGTTGGTGGAAGCTTTCTTT. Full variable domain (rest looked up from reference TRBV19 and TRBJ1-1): DGGITQSPKYLFRKEGQNVTLSCEQNLNHDAMYWYRQDPGQGLRLIYYSQIVNDFQKGDIAEGYSVSREKKESFPLTVTSAQKNPTAFYLCASSPGLVEAFFGQGTRLTVV.